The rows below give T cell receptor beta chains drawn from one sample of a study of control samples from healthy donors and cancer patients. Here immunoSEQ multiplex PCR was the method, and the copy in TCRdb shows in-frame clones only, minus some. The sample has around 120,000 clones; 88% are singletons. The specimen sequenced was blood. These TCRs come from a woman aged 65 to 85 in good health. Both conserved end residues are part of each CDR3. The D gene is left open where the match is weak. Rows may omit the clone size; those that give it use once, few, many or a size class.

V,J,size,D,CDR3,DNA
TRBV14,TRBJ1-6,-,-,CASSTGPRQGRSPLHF,TGTGCCAGCAGCACTGGGCCCCGACAAGGACGGTCACCCCTCCACTTT
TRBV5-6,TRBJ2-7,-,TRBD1,CASSSVFSGQAYSSYEQYF,TGTGCCAGCAGCTCTGTCTTTTCCGGACAGGCCTACTCGTCCTACGAGCAGTACTTC
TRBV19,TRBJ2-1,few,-,CASSSQDLNEQFF,TGTGCCAGTAGTAGCCAGGACCTCAATGAGCAGTTCTTC
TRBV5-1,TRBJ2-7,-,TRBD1,CASYSGTGGNEQYF,TGCGCCAGTTATTCCGGGACAGGGGGAAACGAGCAGTACTTC
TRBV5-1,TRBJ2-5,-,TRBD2,CASSLSSGGAWETQYF,TGCGCCAGCAGTCTCTCTAGCGGGGGGGCGTGGGAGACCCAGTACTTC
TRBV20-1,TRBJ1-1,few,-,CSASGGQRDTEAFF,TGCAGTGCTAGTGGCGGCCAACGGGACACTGAAGCTTTCTTT
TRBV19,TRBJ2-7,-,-,CASSIVGGDYEQYF,TGTGCCAGTAGTATAGTAGGCGGAGACTACGAGCAGTACTTC
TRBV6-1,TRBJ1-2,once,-,CASSEARDYGYTF,TGTGCCAGCAGTGAAGCGCGGGACTATGGCTACACCTTC
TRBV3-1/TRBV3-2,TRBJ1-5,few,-,CASSHGVGNQPQHF,TGTGCCAGCAGCCACGGAGTTGGCAATCAGCCCCAGCATTTT
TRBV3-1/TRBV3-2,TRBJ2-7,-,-,CASSQGLDSYEQYF,TGTGCCAGCAGCCAAGGACTAGACTCCTACGAGCAGTACTTC
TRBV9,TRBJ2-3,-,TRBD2,CASSVEAGGRNTQYF,TGTGCCAGCAGCGTAGAGGCGGGGGGGCGAAATACGCAGTATTTT
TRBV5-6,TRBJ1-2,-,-,CASSFWQGNYGYTF,TGTGCCAGCAGCTTCTGGCAGGGGAACTATGGCTACACCTTC
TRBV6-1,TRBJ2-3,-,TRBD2,CASSETSGGADTQYF,TGTGCCAGCAGTGAGACTAGCGGGGGGGCAGATACGCAGTATTTT
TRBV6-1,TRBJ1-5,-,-,CASSEVTSDQPQHF,TGTGCCAGCAGTGAAGTAACATCTGATCAGCCCCAGCATTTT
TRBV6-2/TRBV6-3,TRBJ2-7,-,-,CASSYMADYEQYF,TGTGCCAGCAGTTACATGGCGGACTACGAGCAGTACTTC
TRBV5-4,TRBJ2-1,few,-,CASSLPGSSYNEQFF,TGTGCCAGCAGCTTACCAGGGAGCTCCTACAATGAGCAGTTCTTC
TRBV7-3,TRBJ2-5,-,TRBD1,CASSRSGTAQETQYF,TGTGCCAGCAGCCGATCCGGGACAGCCCAAGAGACCCAGTACTTC
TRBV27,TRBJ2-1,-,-,CVSSTLNEQFF,TGTGTCAGCAGTACTCTCAATGAGCAGTTCTTC
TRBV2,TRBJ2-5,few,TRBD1,CASSERRTGGSKTQYF,TGTGCCAGCAGCGAAAGAAGGACAGGGGGCTCGAAGACCCAGTACTTC
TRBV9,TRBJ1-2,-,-,CASSVDSGLDYGYTF,TGTGCCAGCAGCGTAGACAGCGGGCTGGACTATGGCTACACCTTC
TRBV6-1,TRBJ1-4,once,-,CASSVGGAWANEKLFF,TGTGCCAGCAGTGTCGGAGGGGCTTGGGCTAATGAAAAACTGTTTTTT
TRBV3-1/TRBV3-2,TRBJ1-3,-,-,CASSHSFSGNTIYF,TGTGCCAGCAGCCACTCCTTCTCTGGAAACACCATATATTTT